The clone carrying this T cell receptor (beta chain) appeared a few times. Its antigen remains unknown. CDR1 SGHAT and CDR2 FQNNGV come from the germline V gene. This CDR3 is 13 amino acids long. V lost 5 bases and J 2 bases, leaving 9 bases between the germline ends. TCRdb passed the reads through MiXCR, listing each CDR3 protein once. The sample yields about half a million distinct CDR3 sequences, roughly 34% seen once. The sample is drawn from a study of T cell repertoires in cytomegalovirus infection. Sequences were derived from cultured PBMCs, sampled from culture after CMV antigen stimulation. The chain carries TRBV11-2 and TRBJ1-1; D gene unclear. The sequence was collected from a human donor in good health (CMV status not recorded). Some clones in this sample may be carry-over from other donors' samples. CDR3 nucleotides: TGTGCCAGCAGCGAGTTAATTAACACTGAAGCTTTCTTT. Protein product: CASSELINTEAFF.